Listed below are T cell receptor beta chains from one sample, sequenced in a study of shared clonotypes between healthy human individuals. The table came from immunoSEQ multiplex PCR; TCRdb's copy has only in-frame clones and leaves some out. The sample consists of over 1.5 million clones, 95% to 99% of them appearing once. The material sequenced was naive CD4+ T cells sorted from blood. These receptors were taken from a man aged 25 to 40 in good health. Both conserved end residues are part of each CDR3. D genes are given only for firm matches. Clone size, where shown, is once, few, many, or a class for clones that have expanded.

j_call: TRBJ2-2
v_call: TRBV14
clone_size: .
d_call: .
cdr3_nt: TGTGCCAGCAGCCAAGATTTAATCCCCGGGGAGCTGTTTTTT
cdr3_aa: CASSQDLIPGELFF

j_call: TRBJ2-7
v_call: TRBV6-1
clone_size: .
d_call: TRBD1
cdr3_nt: TGTGCCAGCAGTGAAGGTCCCGGGACAGGGACTTTCGACGAGCAGTACTTC
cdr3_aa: CASSEGPGTGTFDEQYF

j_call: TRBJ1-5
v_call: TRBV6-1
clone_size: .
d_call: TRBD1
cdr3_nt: TGTGCCAGCAGTGAAGACTTGGGACAGGGAACTCAGCCCCAGCATTTT
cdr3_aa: CASSEDLGQGTQPQHF

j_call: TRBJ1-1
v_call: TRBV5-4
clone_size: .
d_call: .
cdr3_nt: TGTGCCAGCAGCCCGGGCGGTATTCTCTCTGAAGCTTTCTTT
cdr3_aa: CASSPGGILSEAFF

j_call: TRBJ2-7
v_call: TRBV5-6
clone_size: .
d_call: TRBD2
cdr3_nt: TGTGCCAGCAGCTTGGCAATTAGACTAGCGGGAGCCCACGAGCAGTACTTC
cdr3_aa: CASSLAIRLAGAHEQYF

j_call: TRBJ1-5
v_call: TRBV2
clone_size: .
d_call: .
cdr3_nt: TGTGCCAGCAGTGAAAACTTGGTTATTGGGCAGCCCCAGCATTTT
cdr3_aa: CASSENLVIGQPQHF

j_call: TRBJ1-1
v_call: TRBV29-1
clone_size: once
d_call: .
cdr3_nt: TGCAGCGTGAAAGGGACCTTGAACACTGAAGCTTTCTTT
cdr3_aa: CSVKGTLNTEAFF

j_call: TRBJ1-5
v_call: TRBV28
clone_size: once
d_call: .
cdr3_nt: TGTGCCAGCAGCAACGGCGGGCCGAGCCAGCCCCAGCATTTT
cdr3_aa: CASSNGGPSQPQHF

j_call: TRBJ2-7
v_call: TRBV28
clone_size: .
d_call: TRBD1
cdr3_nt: TGTGCCAGCAGCCCCCGGGGACAGGGCTATTACGAGCAGTACTTC
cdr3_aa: CASSPRGQGYYEQYF

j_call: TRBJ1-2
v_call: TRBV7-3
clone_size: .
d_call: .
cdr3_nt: TGTGCCAGCAGCCTACAGGGTACGGGTCTCGATGGCTACACCTTC
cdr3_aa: CASSLQGTGLDGYTF

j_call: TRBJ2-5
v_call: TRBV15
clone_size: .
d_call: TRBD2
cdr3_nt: TGTGCCACCAGCAGAGATAGCCTTTCACTAGCGGGGCACCCCCGGGAGACCCAGTACTTC
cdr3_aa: CATSRDSLSLAGHPRETQYF

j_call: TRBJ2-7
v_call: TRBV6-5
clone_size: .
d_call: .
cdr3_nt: TGTGCCAGCAGTTACTTGGGCCTCGACACCTACGAGCAGTACTTC
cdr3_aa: CASSYLGLDTYEQYF

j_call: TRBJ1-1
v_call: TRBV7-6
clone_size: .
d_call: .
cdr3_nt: TGTGCCAGCAGCAATGTCATGAACACTGAAGCTTTCTTT
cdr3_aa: CASSNVMNTEAFF

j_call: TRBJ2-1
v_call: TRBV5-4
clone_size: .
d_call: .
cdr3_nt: TGTGCCAGCAGCAGCCTTGGGGGACACGGCTCCTACAATGAGCAGTTCTTC
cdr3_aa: CASSSLGGHGSYNEQFF

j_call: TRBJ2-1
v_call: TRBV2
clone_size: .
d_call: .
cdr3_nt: TGTGCCAGCTCCGGGGTTAGCTCCTACAATGAGCAGTTCTTC
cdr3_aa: CASSGVSSYNEQFF

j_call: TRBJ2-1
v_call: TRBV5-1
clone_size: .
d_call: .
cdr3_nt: TGCGCCAGCAGCTTGGTGGCGGGCCCGGTGGGCAATGAGCAGTTCTTC
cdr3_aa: CASSLVAGPVGNEQFF

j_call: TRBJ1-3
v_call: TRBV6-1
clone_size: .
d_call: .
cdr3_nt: TGTGCCAGCAGACAGATCTCTGGAAACACCATATATTTT
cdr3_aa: CASRQISGNTIYF

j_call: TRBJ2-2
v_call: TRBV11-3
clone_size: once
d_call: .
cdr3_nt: TGTGCCAGCAGCCGGTCGTCGAGCACCGGGGAGCTGTTTTTT
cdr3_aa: CASSRSSSTGELFF

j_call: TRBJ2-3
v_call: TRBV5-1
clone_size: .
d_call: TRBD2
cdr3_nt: TGCGCCAGCAGCTTCACAGCGGGAGGTGGAGATACGCAGTATTTT
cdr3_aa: CASSFTAGGGDTQYF

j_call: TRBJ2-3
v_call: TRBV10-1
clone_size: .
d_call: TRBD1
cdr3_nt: TGCGCCAGTCAGACAGGGGATGGAGCAGATACGCAGTATTTT
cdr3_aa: CASQTGDGADTQYF

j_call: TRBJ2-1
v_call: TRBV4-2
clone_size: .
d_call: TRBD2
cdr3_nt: TGTGCCAGCAGCCAAGATGGACGGTTAGCGGGAGGGCCGCGGGAGCAGTTCTTC
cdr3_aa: CASSQDGRLAGGPREQFF

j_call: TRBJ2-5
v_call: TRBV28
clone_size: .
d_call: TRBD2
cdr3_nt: TGTGCCACACGAGCGGGAGGGTCCCGAGTCATAAAAGAGACCCAGTACTTC
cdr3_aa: CATRAGGSRVIKETQYF

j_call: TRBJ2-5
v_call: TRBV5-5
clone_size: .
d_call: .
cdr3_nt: TGTGCCAGCAGCTTGGCAGGTGGGGGGACCCAGTACTTC
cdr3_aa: CASSLAGGGTQYF

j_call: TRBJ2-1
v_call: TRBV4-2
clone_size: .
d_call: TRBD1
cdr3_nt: TGTGCCAGCCAGAGAGAAGGACAGGGAGCCCCCAATGAGCAGTTCTTC
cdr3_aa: CASQREGQGAPNEQFF

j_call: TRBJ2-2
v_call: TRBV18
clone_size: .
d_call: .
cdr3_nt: TGTGCCAGCTCTCGTAGCACCGGGGAGCTGTTTTTT
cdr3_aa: CASSRSTGELFF

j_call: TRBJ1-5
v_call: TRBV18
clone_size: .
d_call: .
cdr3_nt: TGTGCCAGCTCACCAGAGGTGGCGGTCAATCAGCCCCAGCATTTT
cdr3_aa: CASSPEVAVNQPQHF

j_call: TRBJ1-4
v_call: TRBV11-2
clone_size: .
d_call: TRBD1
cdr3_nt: TGTGCCAGCAGCTATACAGGGGGTGATGAAGAACTGTTTTTT
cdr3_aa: CASSYTGGDEELFF

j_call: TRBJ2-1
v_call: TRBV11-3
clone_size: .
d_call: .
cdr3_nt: TGTGCCAGCAGCTTAAAGGGAGGGGGCATGCACGATGAGCAGTTCTTC
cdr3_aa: CASSLKGGGMHDEQFF

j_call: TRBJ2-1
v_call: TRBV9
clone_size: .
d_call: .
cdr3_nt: TGTGCCAGCAGCGTAGCTGGAAGTAGCAATGAGCAGTTCTTC
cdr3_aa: CASSVAGSSNEQFF

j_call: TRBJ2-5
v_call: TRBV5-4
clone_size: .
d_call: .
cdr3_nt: TGTGCCAGCAGCTTGAGAGGGGTGGGGGAGACCCAGTACTTC
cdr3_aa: CASSLRGVGETQYF

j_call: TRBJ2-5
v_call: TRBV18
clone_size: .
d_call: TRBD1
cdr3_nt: TGTGCCAGCTCACCACCGGTAGGGGGCGCCGGGGAGACCCAGTACTTC
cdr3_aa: CASSPPVGGAGETQYF

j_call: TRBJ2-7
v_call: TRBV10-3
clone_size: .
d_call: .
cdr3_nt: TGTGCCATCAGCCCGGGGTCCCCGGACGAGCAGTACTTC
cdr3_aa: CAISPGSPDEQYF

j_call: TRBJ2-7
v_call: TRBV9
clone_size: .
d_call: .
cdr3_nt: TGTGCCAGCAGCGTAGGAGGGGTCTCGGGCTACGAGCAGTACTTC
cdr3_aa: CASSVGGVSGYEQYF

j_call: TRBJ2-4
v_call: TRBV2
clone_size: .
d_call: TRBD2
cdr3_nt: TGTGCCAGCAGTGAGAGAGGACTAGCGGGACCCAAAAACATTCAGTACTTC
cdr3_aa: CASSERGLAGPKNIQYF

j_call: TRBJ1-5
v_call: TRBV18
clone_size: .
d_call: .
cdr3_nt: TGTGCCAGCTCACCAAATAGCAATCAGCCCCAGCATTTT
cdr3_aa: CASSPNSNQPQHF

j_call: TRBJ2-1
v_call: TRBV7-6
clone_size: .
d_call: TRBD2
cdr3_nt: TGTGCCAGCAGCGTAAGGACTAGCGCTTTGTACAATGAGCAGTTCTTC
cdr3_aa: CASSVRTSALYNEQFF

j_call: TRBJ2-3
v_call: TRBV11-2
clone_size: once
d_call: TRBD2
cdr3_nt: TGTGCCAGCAGCCCCGGACTAGCGTCCGATACGCAGTATTTT
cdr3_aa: CASSPGLASDTQYF

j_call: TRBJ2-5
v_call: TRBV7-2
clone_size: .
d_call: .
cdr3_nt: TGTGCCAGCAGCTTAGCACGGCAAGAGACCCAGTACTTC
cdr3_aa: CASSLARQETQYF

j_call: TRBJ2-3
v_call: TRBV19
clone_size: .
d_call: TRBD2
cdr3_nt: TGTGCCAGTAGCCGACTTCTAGCGGGAGCAGATACGCAGTATTTT
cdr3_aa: CASSRLLAGADTQYF

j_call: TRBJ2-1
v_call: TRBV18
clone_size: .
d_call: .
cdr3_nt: TGTGCCAGCTCACCCGCGGCACCCCTCCGGGATGAGCAGTTCTTC
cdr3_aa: CASSPAAPLRDEQFF

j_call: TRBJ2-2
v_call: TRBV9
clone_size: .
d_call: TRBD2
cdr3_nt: TGTGCCAGCAGCGGTGCTAGCGGGAGGGCCGGCGGGGAGCTGTTTTTT
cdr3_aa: CASSGASGRAGGELFF

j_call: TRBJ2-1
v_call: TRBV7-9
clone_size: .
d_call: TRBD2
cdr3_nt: TGTGCCAGCAGCTCTAGCGGGAGGGCCATCAATGAGCAGTTCTTC
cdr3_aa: CASSSSGRAINEQFF

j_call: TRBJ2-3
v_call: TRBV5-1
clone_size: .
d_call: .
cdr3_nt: TGCGCCAGCAGCTTGGCCGGGGATACGCAGTATTTT
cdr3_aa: CASSLAGDTQYF

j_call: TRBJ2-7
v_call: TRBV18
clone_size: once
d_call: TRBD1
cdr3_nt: TGTGCCAGCTCACCTCTTCCCTCTCGGACAGGGGACTACGAGCAGTACTTC
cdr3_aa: CASSPLPSRTGDYEQYF

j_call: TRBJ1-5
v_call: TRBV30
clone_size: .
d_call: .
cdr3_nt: TGTGCCTGGAACCCAGGGGGCAATCAGCCCCAGCATTTT
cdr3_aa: CAWNPGGNQPQHF

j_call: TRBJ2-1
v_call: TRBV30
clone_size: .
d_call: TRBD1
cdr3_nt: TGTGCCTGGAGCTACCACAGGGGCATCTACAATGAGCAGTTCTTC
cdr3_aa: CAWSYHRGIYNEQFF

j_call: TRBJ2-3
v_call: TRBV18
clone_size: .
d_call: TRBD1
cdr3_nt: TGTGCCAGCTCACCAATGTCAGGGGGACCCACAGATACGCAGTATTTT
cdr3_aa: CASSPMSGGPTDTQYF

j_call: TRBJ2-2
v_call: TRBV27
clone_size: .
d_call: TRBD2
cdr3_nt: TGTGCCAGCACCCGACACCCAGGGACTAGCCAAGCGGAGCTGTTTTTT
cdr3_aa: CASTRHPGTSQAELFF

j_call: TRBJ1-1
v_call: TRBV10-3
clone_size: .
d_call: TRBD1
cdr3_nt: TGTGCCATCACCGGACAGGGAGGGAGCACTGAAGCTTTCTTT
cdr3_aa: CAITGQGGSTEAFF

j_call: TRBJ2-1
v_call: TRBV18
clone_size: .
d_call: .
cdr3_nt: TGTGCCAGCTCACCGTTTGCGGACCTTTCCTATGGCAATGAGCAGTTCTTC
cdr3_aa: CASSPFADLSYGNEQFF

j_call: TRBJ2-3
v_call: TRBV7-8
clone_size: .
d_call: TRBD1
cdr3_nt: TGTGCCAGCAGCTTGGGACAGGGGGCTTCAGATACGCAGTATTTT
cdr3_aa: CASSLGQGASDTQYF

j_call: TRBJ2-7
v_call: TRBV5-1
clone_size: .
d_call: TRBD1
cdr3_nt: TGCGCCAGCAGCTTACAGGGGGTAGGATTCTCCTACGAGCAGTACTTC
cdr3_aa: CASSLQGVGFSYEQYF

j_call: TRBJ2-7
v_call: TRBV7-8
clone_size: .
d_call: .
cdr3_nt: TGTGCCAGCAGCCCAAGACGGGGCCCCTCCTACGAGCAGTACTTC
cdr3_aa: CASSPRRGPSYEQYF